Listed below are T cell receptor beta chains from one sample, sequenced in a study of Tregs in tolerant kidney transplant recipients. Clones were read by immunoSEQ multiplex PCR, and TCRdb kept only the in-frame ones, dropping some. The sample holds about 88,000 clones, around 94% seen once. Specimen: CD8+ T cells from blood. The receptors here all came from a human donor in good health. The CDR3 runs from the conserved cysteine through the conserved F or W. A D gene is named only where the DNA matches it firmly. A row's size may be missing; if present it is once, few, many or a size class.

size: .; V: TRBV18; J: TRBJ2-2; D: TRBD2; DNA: TGTGCCAGCTCACCACACCCTAGCGGGGGGCACACCGGGGAGCTGTTTTTT; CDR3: CASSPHPSGGHTGELFF
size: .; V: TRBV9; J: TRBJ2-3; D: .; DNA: TGTGCCAGCGGGGGGCGACTAGCTGGATCCACAGATACGCAGTATTTT; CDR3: CASGGRLAGSTDTQYF
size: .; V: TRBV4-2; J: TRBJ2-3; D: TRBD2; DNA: TGTGCCAGCAGCCAAGATTGGGGACTAGCGGGAGAGCGCGTCATCTTCACAGATACGCAGTATTTT; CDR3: CASSQDWGLAGERVIFTDTQYF
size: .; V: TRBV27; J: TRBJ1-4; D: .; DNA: TGTGCCAGCAGTTTTCGAGGGGCCGGTGAAAAACTGTTTTTT; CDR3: CASSFRGAGEKLFF
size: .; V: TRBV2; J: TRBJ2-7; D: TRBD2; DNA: TGTGCCAGCAGTGAACCCGGGACTAGCGGCGTCGCCTACGAGCAGTACTTC; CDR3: CASSEPGTSGVAYEQYF
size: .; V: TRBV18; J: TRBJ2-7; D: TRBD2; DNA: TGTGCCAGCTCACCGGGAGCGGGGTTCTACGAGCAGTACTTC; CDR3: CASSPGAGFYEQYF
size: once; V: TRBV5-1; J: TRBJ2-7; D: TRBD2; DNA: TGCGCCAGCCGCCTTAGGACTAGCGGGAGTTACGAGCAGTACTTC; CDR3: CASRLRTSGSYEQYF
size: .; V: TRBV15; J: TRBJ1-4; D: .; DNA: TGTGCCACCAGCAGTGAGGGTCAGTGGCGTGAAAAACTGTTTTTT; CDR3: CATSSEGQWREKLFF
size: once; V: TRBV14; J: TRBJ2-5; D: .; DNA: TGTGCCAGCAGCCAATCGAGTGGGGGCCCTCGCGAGACCCAGTACTTC; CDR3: CASSQSSGGPRETQYF
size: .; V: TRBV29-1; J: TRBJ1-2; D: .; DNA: TGCAGCGTTGACTTAGGACTGCCTGGCTATGGCTACACCTTC; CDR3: CSVDLGLPGYGYTF
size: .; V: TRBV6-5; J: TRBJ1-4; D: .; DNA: TGTGCCAGCAGTTACTCTTTAGGGGGAAAACTGTTTTTT; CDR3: CASSYSLGGKLFF
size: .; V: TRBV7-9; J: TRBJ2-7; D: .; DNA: TGTGCCAGCAGCTCGGTGGGGGATGAGCAGTACTTC; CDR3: CASSSVGDEQYF
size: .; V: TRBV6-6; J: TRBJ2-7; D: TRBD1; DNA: TGTGCCAGCAGTCTGGTCCCCGGGACAGGGGTCGGGGAGCAGTACTTC; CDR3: CASSLVPGTGVGEQYF
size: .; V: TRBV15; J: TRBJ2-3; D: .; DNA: TGTGCCACCAGCAGAGTCATGGATTTCACAGATACGCAGTATTTT; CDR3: CATSRVMDFTDTQYF
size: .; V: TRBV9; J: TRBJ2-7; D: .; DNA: TGTGCCAGCAGCGTAGGAGGGGGGACCTACGAGCAGTACTTC; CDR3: CASSVGGGTYEQYF
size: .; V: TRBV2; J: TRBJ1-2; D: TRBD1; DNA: TGTGCCAGCAGTGAACAGTGGGGACAGGGGGCCTTCAGGGATGGCTACACCTTC; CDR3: CASSEQWGQGAFRDGYTF
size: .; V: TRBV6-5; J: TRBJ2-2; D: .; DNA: TGTGCCAGCAGTTCCTTCAGGACAGCCTCAACCGGGGAGCTGTTTTTT; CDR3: CASSSFRTASTGELFF
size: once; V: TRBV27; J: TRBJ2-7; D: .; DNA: TGTGCCAGCAGTTTTTCAGGGCGCTCCTACGAGCAGTACTTC; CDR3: CASSFSGRSYEQYF
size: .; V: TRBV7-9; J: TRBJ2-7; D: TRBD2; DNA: TGTGCCAGCAGAGAGGCCACAGCGGGAGAGCAGTACTTC; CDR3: CASREATAGEQYF
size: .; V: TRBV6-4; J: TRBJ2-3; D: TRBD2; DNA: TGTGCCAGCAGTGAGACCGGGACTAGCGGGCCAGATACGCAGTATTTT; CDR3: CASSETGTSGPDTQYF
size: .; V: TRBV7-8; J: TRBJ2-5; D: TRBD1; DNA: TGTGCCAGCAGCCTACCCGGGACAGAGGGCGGAAATGAAGAGACCCAGTACTTC; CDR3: CASSLPGTEGGNEETQYF
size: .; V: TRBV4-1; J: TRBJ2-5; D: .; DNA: TGCGCCAGCAGCCAAGGGTGGGGGCGGGAGACCCAGTACTTC; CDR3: CASSQGWGRETQYF
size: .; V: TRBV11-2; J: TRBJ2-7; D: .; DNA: TGTGCCAGCAGCCCGCGGGCAGATTATCTCTACGAGCAGTACTTC; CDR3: CASSPRADYLYEQYF
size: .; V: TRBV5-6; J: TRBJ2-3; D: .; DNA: TGTGCCAGCAGCCTCACGACAGGCCTAATCACAGATACGCAGTATTTT; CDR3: CASSLTTGLITDTQYF
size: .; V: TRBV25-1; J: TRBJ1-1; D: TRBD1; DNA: TGTGCCAGCAGTGGACAGGGGGAAGGCACTGAAGCTTTCTTT; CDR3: CASSGQGEGTEAFF
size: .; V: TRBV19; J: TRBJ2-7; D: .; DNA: TGTGCCAGTACCCCCGTGGGGGCCTCCTACGAGCAGTACTTC; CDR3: CASTPVGASYEQYF
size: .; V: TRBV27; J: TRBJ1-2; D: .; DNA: TGTGCCAGCAGTTTATCCGGGAGCTATGGCTACACCTTC; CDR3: CASSLSGSYGYTF
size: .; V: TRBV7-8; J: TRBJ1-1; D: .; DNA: TGTGCCAGCAGGGAGCGGTCTGAAGCTTTCTTT; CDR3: CASRERSEAFF
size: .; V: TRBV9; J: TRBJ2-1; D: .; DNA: TGTGCCAGCAGTCGGGCGTACAATGAGCAGTTCTTC; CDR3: CASSRAYNEQFF
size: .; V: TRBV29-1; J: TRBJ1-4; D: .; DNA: TGCAGCGTAGACGAAAAACTGTTTTTT; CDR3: CSVDEKLFF
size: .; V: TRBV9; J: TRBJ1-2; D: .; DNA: TGTGCCAGCAGCCCCAACTCCGGGGGGAATGGCTACACCTTC; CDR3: CASSPNSGGNGYTF
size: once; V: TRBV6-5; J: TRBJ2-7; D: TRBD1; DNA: TGTGCCAGCAGTTACGGGACAGGGGGGTACGAGCAGTACTTC; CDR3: CASSYGTGGYEQYF
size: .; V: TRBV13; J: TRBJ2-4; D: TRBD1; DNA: TGTGCCAGCAGCTTTAGTAGGGACAGGGGGCTGAAGGCCAAAAACATTCAGTACTTC; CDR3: CASSFSRDRGLKAKNIQYF
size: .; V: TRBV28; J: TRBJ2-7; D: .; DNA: TGTGCCAGCAGTTTTTCCGGGAGCTCCTACGAGCAGTACTTC; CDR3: CASSFSGSSYEQYF
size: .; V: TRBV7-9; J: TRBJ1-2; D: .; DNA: TGTGCCAGCTTAAGGGAAGGTCCATATGGCTACACCTTC; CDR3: CASLREGPYGYTF
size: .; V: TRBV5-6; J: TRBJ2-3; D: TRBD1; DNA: TGTGCCAGCAGCTTGGTCAGGGGGCCCACAGATACGCAGTATTTT; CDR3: CASSLVRGPTDTQYF
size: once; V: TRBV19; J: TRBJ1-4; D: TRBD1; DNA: TGTGCCAGTAGTATTGGGACAGGGGGCAGCCACGAAAAACTGTTTTTT; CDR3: CASSIGTGGSHEKLFF
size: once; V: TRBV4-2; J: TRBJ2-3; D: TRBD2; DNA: TGTGCCAGCAGGTCGGGACTAGCTGAGACAGATACGCAGTATTTT; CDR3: CASRSGLAETDTQYF
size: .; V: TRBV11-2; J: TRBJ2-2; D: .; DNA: TGTGCCAGCAGCTCCGGGACTTACACCGGGGAGCTGTTTTTT; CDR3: CASSSGTYTGELFF
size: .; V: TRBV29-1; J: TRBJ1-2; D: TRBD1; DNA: TGCAGCGTTGAAGGCTCGGGACAGGACTATGGCTACACCTTC; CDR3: CSVEGSGQDYGYTF
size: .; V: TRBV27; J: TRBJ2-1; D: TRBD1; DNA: TGTGCCAGCAGTTTATTTGGGACAGGGTGGGGCAATGAGCAGTTCTTC; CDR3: CASSLFGTGWGNEQFF
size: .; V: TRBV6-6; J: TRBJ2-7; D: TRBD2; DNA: TGTGCCAGCAGTTACGCCGCGGGAGCGGGGGAAGAGCAGTACTTC; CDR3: CASSYAAGAGEEQYF
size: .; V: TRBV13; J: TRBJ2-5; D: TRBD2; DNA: TGTGCCAGCAGCACGAGACTAGCGGGCGTTCAAGAGACCCAGTACTTC; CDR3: CASSTRLAGVQETQYF
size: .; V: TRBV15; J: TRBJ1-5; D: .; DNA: TGTGCCACCAGCCCCCGGGGGGGTCAAAGCAATCAGCCCCAGCATTTT; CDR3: CATSPRGGQSNQPQHF
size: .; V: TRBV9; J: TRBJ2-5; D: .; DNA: TGTGCCAGCAGCGTAGGTGTGTACGCGGGACACCAAGAGACCCAGTACTTC; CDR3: CASSVGVYAGHQETQYF
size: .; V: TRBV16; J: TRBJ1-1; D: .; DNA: TGTGCCAGCAGCCACCAATTGAAACCCGGGTTCGACGAAGCTTTCTTT; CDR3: CASSHQLKPGFDEAFF
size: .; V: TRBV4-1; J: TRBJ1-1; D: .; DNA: TGCGCCAGCAGACCCGGCCGTGGAGGGGTGGTATACACTGAAGCTTTCTTT; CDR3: CASRPGRGGVVYTEAFF
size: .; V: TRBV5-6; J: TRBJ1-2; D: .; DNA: TGTGCCAGCAGCTCACCAGGGGCTGATCCTAACTATGGCTACACCTTC; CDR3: CASSSPGADPNYGYTF
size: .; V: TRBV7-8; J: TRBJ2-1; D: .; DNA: TGTGCCAGCAGCCGCGCCGGGGGATCCTACAATGAGCAGTTCTTC; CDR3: CASSRAGGSYNEQFF
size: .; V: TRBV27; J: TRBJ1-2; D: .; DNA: TGTGCCAGCAGTCATCCGGCCTTGGGCTACACCTTC; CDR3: CASSHPALGYTF
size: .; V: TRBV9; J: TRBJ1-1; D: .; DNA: TGTGCCAGCAGCGTACACAGGGACCTGGTTTACACTGAAGCTTTCTTT; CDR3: CASSVHRDLVYTEAFF
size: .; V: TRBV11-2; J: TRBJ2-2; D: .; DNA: TGTGCCAGCAGCTTAGCCGGCAGGTATACCACCGGGGAGCTGTTTTTT; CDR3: CASSLAGRYTTGELFF